The 21 T cell receptor beta chains below come from one sample, sequenced in a study of beta chain features in type 1 diabetes. cDNA synthesis used the whole RNA isolate, giving expressed TCRB sequences. Produced via immunoSEQ multiplex PCR; TCRdb's table is partial and in-frame only. The data hold under 400,000 clones, with about 15% observed a single time. Sequencing used central memory CD4+ T cells from blood. The receptors here all came from a man aged 30 to 39 in good health.

Concerning this clone itself: A read error may produce the germline difference seen at one junction end. This rearrangement joins TRBV6-6 to TRBJ1-1; no clear D gene. This CDR3 is 14 amino acids long. Germline V gene data show CDR1 as MNHNY and CDR2 as SVGAGI (reference sequence). This chain's CDR3 is CASSYSGSNTEVFF. CDR3 nucleotide sequence: TGTGCCAGCAGTTATTCTGGATCGAACACTGAAGTTTTCTTT.

The gene calls are TRBV2 and TRBJ2-7; 7 bases align to TRBD1. V was clipped by 5 bases and J by 0 bases; unmatched bases: 7. Per the germline V gene, CDR1 is SNHLY and CDR2 is FYNNEI. The CDR3 sequence is 15 residues long. As DNA, the CDR3 is TGTGCCAGCAGTCGCGACAGGGTTAGCTCCTACGAGCAGTACGTC. Amino acid sequence: CASSRDRVSSYEQYV.

This chain uses TRBV11-2 with TRBJ2-5, with no clear D. Germline lookup yields CDR1 SGHAT and CDR2 FQNNGV. The CDR3 loop spans 13 amino acids. V lost 1 base, J lost 5 bases, and 8 bases lay in between. The chain's CDR3 is CASSLVGWETQYF. The CDR3, as DNA: TGTGCCAGCAGCTTAGTCGGTTGGGAGACCCAGTACTTC.

The J gene is TRBJ2-7, the V gene TRBV10-3; D is ambiguous. The CDR3 has 12 residues. The V end lost 0 bases, the J end lost 11 bases, and 11 bases lay between the germline ends. Germline V gene data show CDR1 as ENHRY and CDR2 as SYGVKD. CDR3 sequence (DNA): TGTGCCATCAGTGAGTCGAAACAGATGGAGTACTTC. Protein product: CAISESKQMEYF.

This clone was recorded a few times. The chain joins TRBV5-1 to TRBJ2-1, with D possibly TRBD2 on 5 matching bases. V dropped 4 bases and J dropped 3 bases, with 14 bases sitting between them. The CDR3 is made up of 15 amino acids. CDR1 SGHRS and CDR2 YFSETQ come from the germline V gene. The CDR3 sequence is CASSPDGAGYNEQFF. DNA of the CDR3: TGCGCCAGCAGCCCCGATGGTGCGGGCTACAATGAGCAGTTCTTC.

In regard to this clone: The identical CDR3 is also encoded by other nucleotide sequences in the sample. The rearrangement joins TRBV6-1 to TRBJ2-3; D remains ambiguous. The CDR3 runs 12 residues. V was cut by 6 bases and J by 3 bases, with 7 bases left in between. Germline V CDR1 and CDR2: MNHNS, SASEGT. The CDR3 here is CASSARTDTQYF. In DNA, the CDR3 is TGTGCCAGCAGCGCAAGGACAGATACGCAGTATTTT.

The V gene is TRBV6-6, the J gene TRBJ2-5; 9 bases are a match to TRBD2. V shed 4 bases and J 5 bases; nucleotides not matched to a gene: 11. This CDR3 spans 16 amino acids. Germline-derived CDR1 and CDR2 are MNHNY and SVGAGI (reference sequence). Here the CDR3 reads CASSSGLRGGPETQYF. The DNA of the CDR3 is TGTGCCAGCAGTTCCGGTTTGCGGGGGGGCCCGGAGACCCAGTACTTC.

This rearrangement joins TRBV18 to TRBJ1-5; 10 bases line up with TRBD1. From germline, CDR1 is KGHSH and CDR2 LQKENI. After removal of 6 bases from V and 0 bases from J, the junction contained 11 bases not matched to a gene. This CDR3 is built from 18 residues. The DNA of the CDR3 is TGTGCCAGCTCGTATGGGACAGGGGTATCAAATAGCAATCAGCCCCAGCATTTT. Its translation: CASSYGTGVSNSNQPQHF.

V usage is TRBV7-8 and J usage is TRBJ2-7, with D perhaps matching TRBD1 (6 bases). Trimming pared 6 bases from V and 2 bases from J, leaving 14 bases between. This CDR3 contains 14 residues. Germline V lookup: CDR1 SGHVS, CDR2 FQNEAQ. The CDR3 DNA is TGTGCCAGCAGTGCGACCAGGGGAACCTACGAGCAGTACGTC. This gives the protein CASSATRGTYEQYV.

The chain recombines TRBV18 with TRBJ1-2; no clear D gene. V lost 3 bases to trimming and J lost 4 bases, with 30 bases between them. Per the germline V gene, CDR1 is KGHSH and CDR2 is LQKENI. This CDR3 has 20 residues. The CDR3 here is CASSPAVPLGRTAKLYGYTF. The CDR3 region has the DNA TGTGCCAGCTCACCCGCCGTCCCCCTGGGCCGGACGGCAAAACTCTATGGCTACACCTTC.

J is TRBJ2-7 and V is TRBV5-1, with 9 bases matching TRBD2. Germline V gene data show CDR1 as SGHRS and CDR2 as YFSETQ. CDR3 length: 15 residues. The V gene end was trimmed by 2 bases and the J gene end by 2 bases; junction bases not matched to a gene: 5. The CDR3 here is CASSFGLAGPYEQYF. The CDR3, as DNA: TGCGCCAGCAGCTTCGGTCTAGCGGGACCCTACGAGCAGTACTTC.

The V and J genes are TRBV28 and TRBJ2-1; D not certain. Germline loops: CDR1 MDHEN, CDR2 SYDVKM. Trimming removed 0 bases at V and 3 bases at J, with 6 bases between. The CDR3 sequence is 14 residues long. The CDR3 coding sequence is TGTGCCAGCAGTTTATGGCAGCTCTACAATGAGCAGTTCTTC. Translated: CASSLWQLYNEQFF.

With regard to this clone: This same CDR3 is encoded by further DNA sequences in the sample. This chain joins TRBV6-1 and TRBJ1-1; D call uncertain. The germline CDR1 and CDR2 sequences are MNHNS and SASEGT. This CDR3 has 13 amino acids. V shed 6 bases and J shed 1 base, with 9 bases lying between them. In DNA form, the CDR3 reads TGTGCCAGCAGCACCGGGAAGAACACTGAAGCTTTCTTT. Encoded protein: CASSTGKNTEAFF.

The rearrangement uses TRBV2 and TRBJ2-4; D may be TRBD2 (5 bases). Trimming stripped 2 bases from V and 6 bases from J, with 8 bases between. CDR1 and CDR2 from the germline V gene are SNHLY and FYNNEI. CDR3 length equals 13 residues. The CDR3 here is CASSELEGNIQYF. The CDR3 bases are TGTGCCAGCAGTGAATTAGAGGGAAACATTCAGTACTTC. The whole variable domain, remainder taken from reference TRBV2 and TRBJ2-4, is EPEVTQTPSHQVTQMGQEVILRCVPISNHLYFYWYRQILGQKVEFLVSFYNNEISEKSEIFDDQFSVERPDGSNFTLKIRSTKLEDSAMYFCASSELEGNIQYFGAGTRLSVL.

Only a few counts were recorded for this clone. This chain links TRBV10-3 with TRBJ2-1, with a tentative D call TRBD1 (5 bases). Germline V gene sequence: CDR1 ENHRY, CDR2 SYGVKD. V gave up 9 bases and J gave up 4 bases, with 10 bases separating them. The CDR3 is 12 amino acids. The CDR3 is CAIQDAYNEQFF. In nucleotides, the CDR3 is TGTGCCATACAGGACGCGTACAATGAGCAGTTCTTC.

CDR3 bases: TGTGCCAGCAGTCTCTACCTCGGAAGGGAGACCCAGTACTTC. Amino acid sequence: CASSLYLGRETQYF. The chain recombines TRBV11-3 with TRBJ2-5, with unresolved D. Trimming pared 6 bases from V and 5 bases from J, leaving 16 bases between. The CDR3 runs to 14 residues. The germline gives CDR1 SGHNT, CDR2 YENEEA.

This clone was seen more than once but under ten times. The chain couples TRBV14 to TRBJ2-5; D not certain. The germline V and J ends were trimmed by 0 bases and 4 bases, with 9 bases remaining between them. The CDR3 is made up of 14 amino acids. Germline-derived CDR1 and CDR2 are SGHDN and FVKESK. The CDR3 DNA follows: TGTGCCAGCAGCCAAGAGTTGGGGATAGAGACCCAGTACTTC. Protein sequence: CASSQELGIETQYF.

This clone was detected only a few times. This sequence joins TRBV4-3 and TRBJ2-5; D not certain. The CDR3 extends over 16 amino acids. Germline values: CDR1 LGHNA, CDR2 YSLEER. The V end lost 1 base, the J end lost 4 bases, and 16 bases lay between the germline ends. The CDR3: CASSQGRPALSETQYF. The CDR3 DNA reads TGCGCCAGCAGCCAAGGTCGTCCGGCTTTGTCAGAGACCCAGTACTTC.

The chain uses TRBV9 and TRBJ1-5, with no clear D. The CDR3 contains 13 residues. Germline V gene sequence: CDR1 SGDLS, CDR2 YYNGEE. V shed 0 bases and J shed 9 bases, with 10 bases lying between them. The CDR3 DNA sequence: TGTGCCAGCAGCGTAGAGGTGGTCGGGCCCCAGCATTTT. It translates to CASSVEVVGPQHF.

This clone has more than one count but fewer than ten. The chain is built from TRBV11-3 and TRBJ1-2; D gene unclear. Trimming pared 1 base from V and 4 bases from J, leaving 7 bases between. In germline, CDR1 is SGHNT, CDR2 YENEEA. The CDR3 sequence is 13 residues long. For the CDR3, the DNA is TGTGCCAGCAGCTTAGGGGTCGGCTATGGCTACACCTTC. It codes for CASSLGVGYGYTF.

This clone was seen more than once but under ten times. J is TRBJ2-2 and V is TRBV7-6; maybe TRBD2 (5 bases). CDR1 is SGHVS and CDR2 is FNYEAQ in the germline V gene. The CDR3 is 16 amino acids. V dropped 0 bases and J dropped 4 bases, with 12 bases sitting between them. DNA for the CDR3: TGTGCCAGCAGCTTAGCCAATCCGGGAAGCACCGGGGAGCTGTTTTTT. It encodes CASSLANPGSTGELFF.